The present TCR beta chain was sequenced within a study of regulatory T cells in long-lasting Graves disease. Study conclusions and caveats: It was in persistent disease that TRBV28, TRBJ1-2 and TRBJ2-5 were favored. Limited samples may have lowered accuracy.

Combining iRepertoire HTBI primers with Arm-PCR of CDR3 regions, the authors built TCR beta libraries. MiXCR, run by TCRdb on the multiplex PCR reads, gives a single entry per CDR3 protein. The sample records approximately 350,000 distinct CDR3 sequences, over 9.5% being singletons. Documented time point: newly diagnosed GD, antithyroid drugs for less than 3 months. From PBMCs, RNA was extracted and then used to make the TCR library. This clonotype occurred many times. Its antigen is undetermined. In germline, CDR1 is SQVTM, CDR2 ANQGSEA. The CDR3 is 14 amino acids. Trimming took off 4 bases at V and 1 base at J, with 10 bases between the two ends. This sample was shared with a second study, whose subject was T cells in Graves' hyperthyroidism and ophthalmopathy.

Source: peripheral blood mononuclear cells (PBMCs), taken at new diagnosis, from a patient treated with antithyroid drugs. V and J are TRBV29-1 and TRBJ2-2; tentative D call: TRBD2 (6 bases). The source of this sequence is a woman between 18 and 30 years old with Graves disease. CDR3 in amino acids: CSVAGLQNTGELFF. The CDR3 DNA follows: TGCAGCGTTGCGGGACTCCAGAACACCGGGGAGCTGTTTTTT.